The 13 T cell receptor beta chains below come from one sample, sequenced in a study of T cell repertoires in cytomegalovirus infection. TCRdb reanalysed the reads using MiXCR and keeps one entry per CDR3 protein. This table has 630,000 or so distinct CDR3 sequences, around 24% appearing once. Sequencing was done on a sample of CD8+ T cells from PBMCs. These receptors were collected from a human donor in good health (CMV status not recorded). Some clones in this sample may be carry-over from other donors' samples.

This clonotype has at least ten counts. The chain employs TRBV7-9 and TRBJ1-5; 8 bases are shared with TRBD1. Germline CDR1 reads SEHNR; CDR2 reads FQNEAQ (reference sequence). With V trimmed by 8 bases and J by 1 base, 4 bases remained unmatched. There are 14 residues in the CDR3. CDR3 DNA: TGTGCCAGCCAGGGGGCCGCGAGCAATCAGCCCCAGCATTTT. Its protein product is CASQGAASNQPQHF.

The chain has TRBV20-1 and TRBJ1-2; a weak D match, TRBD1 (5 bases). V lost 5 bases, J lost 4 bases, and 20 bases lay in between. The CDR3 spans 15 residues. Looked up from germline, CDR1 is DFQATT and CDR2 is SNEGSKA (reference sequence). The CDR3 DNA follows: TGCAGTGCTTGGGCGGGGCAGATATTTTTCTATGGCTACACCTTC. The encoded protein is CSAWAGQIFFYGYTF.

The rearrangement joins TRBV6-5 to TRBJ1-2; possibly TRBD1 for D (6 bases). The CDR3 totals 12 residues. V was trimmed by 10 bases and J by 3 bases, leaving 12 bases between them. Germline lookup yields CDR1 MNHEY and CDR2 SVGAGI. CDR3 DNA sequence: TGTGCCACAGGGGCATCCGACTATGGCTACACCTTC. Amino acid sequence: CATGASDYGYTF.

A few counts support this clonotype. This chain links TRBV6-4 with TRBJ2-2; perhaps D is TRBD1 or TRBD2 (5 bases each). This CDR3 region has 13 residues. CDR1 and CDR2 from the germline V gene are MRHNA and SNTAGT. Between the trimmed V and J ends, which lost 4 bases and 2 bases, there was a span of 5 bases. The CDR3 sequence is CASSGDNTGELFF. The DNA of the CDR3 is TGTGCCAGCAGTGGGGACAACACCGGGGAGCTGTTTTTT.

The chain uses TRBV18 and TRBJ2-7, with D possibly called TRBD1 or TRBD2 (6 bases each). Trimming stripped 5 bases from V and 4 bases from J, with 12 bases between. Germline assignment: CDR1 KGHSH and CDR2 LQKENI. This CDR3 contains 13 residues. CDR3 DNA: TGTGCCAGCTCATCGGGGGCGGATTACGAGCAGTACTTC. It encodes CASSSGADYEQYF.

Only a few counts were recorded for this clonotype. This chain joins TRBV20-1 and TRBJ1-2, with D unclear. The V gene's germline CDR1 is DFQATT and CDR2 SNEGSKA (reference sequence). This CDR3 is 13 amino acids long. Trimming removed 3 bases from V and 0 bases from J, with 8 bases in between. The CDR3 reads CSASRVSNYGYTF. The CDR3 DNA sequence: TGCAGTGCTAGTAGGGTTTCTAACTATGGCTACACCTTC.

This clonotype was detected many times. This chain links TRBV7-8 with TRBJ2-7, with 8 bases aligning to TRBD2. The germline V gene encodes CDR1 SGHVS and CDR2 FQNEAQ. Trimming took 1 base from V and 5 from J; bases not matched to a gene: 4. The CDR3 has 14 amino acids. CDR3 in amino acids: CASSLGGSGDEQYF. The CDR3 DNA reads as TGTGCCAGCAGCTTAGGGGGTAGCGGGGACGAGCAGTACTTC.

J is TRBJ2-1 and V is TRBV20-1; 8 bases are shared with TRBD1. Germline lookup yields CDR1 DFQATT and CDR2 SNEGSKA (reference sequence). The CDR3 is made up of 11 amino acids. After removal of 5 bases from V and 8 bases from J, the junction contained 2 bases not matched to a gene. The CDR3: CSAYRGYEQFF. CDR3 sequence (DNA): TGCAGTGCTTACAGGGGGTATGAGCAGTTCTTC.

This clonotype was seen repeatedly, ten times or more. This sequence joins TRBV7-6 and TRBJ2-7; weak D call: TRBD2 (7 bases). The germline V gene has CDR1 SGHVS and CDR2 FNYEAQ. The CDR3 is 14 residues long. Trimming took 7 bases from V and 0 from J, leaving 13 bases between them. Here the CDR3 reads CASTKGGGSYEQYF. CDR3 DNA: TGTGCCAGCACCAAGGGGGGGGGCTCCTACGAGCAGTACTTC. The complete variable domain, with remaining parts taken from reference TRBV7-6 and TRBJ2-7, reads GAGVSQSPRYKVTKRGQDVALRCDPISGHVSLYWYRQALGQGPEFLTYFNYEAQQDKSGLPNDRFSAERPEGSISTLTIQRTEQRDSAMYRCASTKGGGSYEQYFGPGTRLTVT.

The chain uses TRBV28 and TRBJ2-7; D is tentatively TRBD1 or TRBD2 (5 bases each). V lost 8 bases to trimming and J lost 3 bases, with 14 bases between them. This CDR3 is built from 13 residues. The germline CDR1 and CDR2 sequences are MDHEN and SYDVKM. The CDR3 coding sequence is TGTGCCAGCCGCCGGGACGGCTACTACGAGCAGTACGTC. Its translation is CASRRDGYYEQYV.

With regard to this clonotype: A much larger clone differs by one base, so this may be a read error. The rearrangement uses TRBV7-3 and TRBJ2-1; 9 bases align to TRBD2. The CDR3 loop spans 17 amino acids. The germline V gene encodes CDR1 SGHTA and CDR2 FQGTGA. In DNA, the CDR3 is TGTGCCAGCAGCCCGCGGGGCGGGGGGGCTTCCTACAATGAGCCGTTCTTC. As protein: CASSPRGGGASYNEPFF.

This clonotype has ten or more counts. V is TRBV7-9 and J is TRBJ2-6; possible D gene TRBD2, 6 bases. V was trimmed by 7 bases and J by 0 bases, leaving 13 bases between them. Germline assignment: CDR1 SEHNR and CDR2 FQNEAQ (reference sequence). The CDR3 has 16 residues. The CDR3 nucleotides are TGTGCCAGCACCGCGGGACTGTACTCTGGGGCCAACGTCCTGACTTTC. Translation gives CASTAGLYSGANVLTF.

This chain links TRBV23-1 with TRBJ1-2; D is unresolved. Being an ORF, TRBV23-1 has a function that is uncertain. This CDR3 is built from 11 residues. V lost 8 bases and J lost 4, with 8 bases in between. In DNA, the CDR3 is TGCGCCAGCTTGGCATCCTATGGCTACACCTTC. Its translation is CASLASYGYTF.